Here is one TCR beta chain with its context. What it binds is unknown. Within the sample, other DNA sequences also encode this same CDR3. The data are from a study of cytomegalovirus exposure and HLA in healthy donors. Trimming cost V 5 bases and J 2 bases; bases outside gene matches: 4. Germline CDR1 is SGHAT and CDR2 is FQNNGV. This CDR3 spans 14 amino acids. The repertoire was sequenced with immunoSEQ multiplex PCR; TCRdb's copy has only in-frame clones and lacks some. The repertoire holds a few hundred thousand clones, with 86% as singletons. Overall study findings and caveats: The study labeled around 160 TCR beta chains cytomegalovirus-associated.

This TCR derives from a woman younger than 30 in good health and CMV-seronegative. The chain employs TRBV11-2 and TRBJ2-7; 9 bases fit TRBD1. The sample comprised PBMCs. CDR3 protein: CASSLDRGPYEQYF. In DNA, the CDR3 is TGTGCCAGCAGCCTGGACAGGGGACCCTACGAGCAGTACTTC.